One sample yielded the 11 T cell receptor beta chains listed below, sequenced in a study of blood T cell repertoires in COVID-19. Generated by immunoSEQ multiplex PCR, the TCRdb table keeps only in-frame clones and is missing some. Of 150,000 or so clones listed, over 85% are singletons. The specimen sequenced was peripheral blood. These receptors all stem from a man aged 55 to 70 with active or convalescent COVID-19.

V and J are TRBV6-5 and TRBJ1-6, with 11 bases fitting TRBD1. Germline V gives CDR1 MNHEY, CDR2 SVGAGI. V lost 7 bases to trimming and J lost 3 bases; unmatched junction nucleotides: 2. The CDR3 is 15 amino acids. This CDR3 is CASKGTGGYNSPLHF. The DNA of the CDR3 is TGTGCCAGCAAGGGGACAGGGGGCTATAATTCACCCCTCCACTTT.

This chain uses TRBV7-2 with TRBJ1-3, with a possible D match to TRBD1 (5 bases). This CDR3 has 16 residues. The V end lost 1 base, the J end lost 3 bases, and 13 bases lay between the germline ends. Germline CDR1 and CDR2: SGHTA and FQGNSA. Written as DNA, the CDR3 is TGTGCCAGCAGCTTAGGCCCGCCAGGGATTGGAAACACCATATATTTT. Translating gives CASSLGPPGIGNTIYF.

This clone was recorded only once. V is TRBV19 and J is TRBJ2-1, with 12 positions matching TRBD2. Unmatched junction bases numbered 10, after V lost 10 bases and J lost 0 bases. The CDR3 covers 17 residues. Per germline, CDR1 LNHDA and CDR2 SQIVND (reference sequence). CDR3 sequence reads: CANPGLAGLSSYNEQFF. CDR3 coding DNA: TGTGCCAACCCGGGACTAGCGGGTCTAAGCTCCTACAATGAGCAGTTCTTC.

This clone was recorded only once. The J gene is TRBJ2-1, the V gene TRBV4-1; D gene unclear. The CDR3 totals 12 residues. CDR1 MGHRA and CDR2 YSYEKL come from the germline V gene. The ends were cut back, 4 bases at V and 3 bases at J, with 4 bases in the middle. The CDR3 here is CASSRHYNEQFF. CDR3 bases: TGCGCCAGCAGCCGGCACTACAATGAGCAGTTCTTC.

This chain links TRBV6-5 with TRBJ2-5, with 10 positions matching TRBD2. The V and J ends lost 4 bases and 7 bases, in that order; junction bases with no gene match: 3. The CDR3 spans 13 residues. The V gene's germline CDR1 is MNHEY and CDR2 SVGAGI. The CDR3 DNA reads TGTGCCAGCAGTTCGGGGACTAGCGTGACCCAGTACTTC. Protein sequence: CASSSGTSVTQYF.

This chain connects TRBV6-6 to TRBJ2-5; D is perhaps TRBD2 (6 bases). Deletions cut 7 bases from V and 4 bases from J, with 16 bases between. This CDR3 comprises 14 residues. CDR1 is MNHNY, CDR2 SVGAGI, per germline (reference sequence). The CDR3 DNA sequence: TGTGCCAGCACTACCCCGGGGGTGTCAGAGACCCAGTACTTC. Translated: CASTTPGVSETQYF.

This clone was seen only once. V and J are TRBV19 and TRBJ1-6; tentative D call: TRBD1 (6 bases). Germline loops: CDR1 LNHDA, CDR2 SQIVND (reference sequence). The V end was cut by 7 bases, the J end by 10 bases, with 17 bases between. The CDR3 extends over 14 amino acids. The CDR3 loop is CASTLLQGKSPLHF. CDR3 coding DNA: TGTGCCAGTACTCTCCTCCAGGGGAAATCACCCCTCCACTTT.

V is TRBV11-2 and J is TRBJ2-5, with 11 bases that match TRBD2. Germline V gives CDR1 SGHAT, CDR2 FQNNGV. V was clipped by 0 bases and J by 2 bases; unmatched bases: 8. The CDR3 extends over 18 amino acids. CDR3 sequence (DNA): TGTGCCAGCAGCTTAGATCCCCCTGGGACTAGCGGACAAGAGACCCAGTACTTC. This encodes CASSLDPPGTSGQETQYF.

This clone came up a few times. V gene TRBV7-9 combines with J gene TRBJ2-7; 10 bases fit TRBD2. The germline V gene has CDR1 SEHNR and CDR2 FQNEAQ (reference sequence). The CDR3 sequence is 16 residues long. Germline trimming cut 5 bases from V and 3 bases from J; bases unmatched to any gene: 10. The CDR3, as DNA: TGTGCCAGCAGCCAAACCCGGACTAGCGGTAGCTACGAGCAGTACTTC. Translating it yields CASSQTRTSGSYEQYF.

This clone was seen more than once but under ten times. V and J are TRBV5-6 and TRBJ1-6, with D tentatively TRBD1 (6 bases). Germline loops: CDR1 SGHDT, CDR2 YYEEEE. Trimming took off 1 base at V and 0 bases at J, with 14 bases between the two ends. This CDR3 is 18 amino acids long. CDR3 amino acids: CASSLLNRVSSYNSPLHF. The CDR3 nucleotides are TGTGCCAGCAGCTTGCTCAACAGGGTCAGCTCCTATAATTCACCCCTCCACTTT. The whole variable domain, filled in from reference TRBV5-6 and TRBJ1-6, reads DAGVTQSPTHLIKTRGQQVTLRCSPKSGHDTVSWYQQALGQGPQFIFQYYEEEERQRGNFPDRFSGHQFPNYSSELNVNALLLGDSALYLCASSLLNRVSSYNSPLHFGNGTRLTVT.

For this clone: One end of the junction is discordant with germline, which a read error may explain. V and J are TRBV23-1 and TRBJ2-4; 10 nucleotides match TRBD1. TRBV23-1 is marked as an open reading frame, function uncertain. The CDR3 totals 13 residues. The CDR3 region is CASSQDRGPTLDF. CDR3 sequence (DNA): TGCGCCAGCAGTCAAGACAGGGGGCCCACCTTGGACTTC.